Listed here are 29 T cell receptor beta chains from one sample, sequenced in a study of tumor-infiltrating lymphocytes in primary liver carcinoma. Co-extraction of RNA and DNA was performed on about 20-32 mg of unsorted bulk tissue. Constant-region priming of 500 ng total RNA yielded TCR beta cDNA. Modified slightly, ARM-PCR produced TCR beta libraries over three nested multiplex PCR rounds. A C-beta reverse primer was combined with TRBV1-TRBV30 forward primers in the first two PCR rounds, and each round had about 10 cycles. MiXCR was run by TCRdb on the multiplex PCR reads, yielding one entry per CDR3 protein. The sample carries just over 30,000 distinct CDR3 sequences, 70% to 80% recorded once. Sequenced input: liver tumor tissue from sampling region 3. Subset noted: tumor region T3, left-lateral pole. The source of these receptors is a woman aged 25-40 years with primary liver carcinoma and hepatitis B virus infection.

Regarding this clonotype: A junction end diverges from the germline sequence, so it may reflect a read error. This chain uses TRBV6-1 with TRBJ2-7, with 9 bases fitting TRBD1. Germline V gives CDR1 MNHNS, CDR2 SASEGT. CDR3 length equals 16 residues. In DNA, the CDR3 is TGTGCCAGCAGTGGGGGTCTCGGACAGGGGATCTACGGGCAGTACTTC. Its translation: CASSGGLGQGIYGQYF.

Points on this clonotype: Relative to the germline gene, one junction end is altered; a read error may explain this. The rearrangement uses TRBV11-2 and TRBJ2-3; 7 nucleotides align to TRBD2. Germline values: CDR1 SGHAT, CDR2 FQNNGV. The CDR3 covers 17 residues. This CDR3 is CASSLGGLTFTADRQYF. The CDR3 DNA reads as TGTGCCAGCAGCTTAGGGGGACTAACATTCACGGCAGATAGGCAGTATTTC.

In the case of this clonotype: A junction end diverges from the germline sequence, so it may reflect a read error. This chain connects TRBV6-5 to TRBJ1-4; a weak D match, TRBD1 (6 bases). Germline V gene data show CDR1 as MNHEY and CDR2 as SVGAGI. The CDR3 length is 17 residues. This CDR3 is CASSYSTTYRAVEILFF. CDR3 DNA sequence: TGTGCCAGCAGTTACTCAACCACCTACAGGGCAGTAGAAATACTGTTTTTT.

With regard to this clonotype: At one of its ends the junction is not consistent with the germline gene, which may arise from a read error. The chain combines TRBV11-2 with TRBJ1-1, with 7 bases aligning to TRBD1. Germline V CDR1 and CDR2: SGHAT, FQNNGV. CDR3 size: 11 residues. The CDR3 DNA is TGTGCCAGCAGCCCCGGGACAGAATCTCTCTTC. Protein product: CASSPGTESLF.

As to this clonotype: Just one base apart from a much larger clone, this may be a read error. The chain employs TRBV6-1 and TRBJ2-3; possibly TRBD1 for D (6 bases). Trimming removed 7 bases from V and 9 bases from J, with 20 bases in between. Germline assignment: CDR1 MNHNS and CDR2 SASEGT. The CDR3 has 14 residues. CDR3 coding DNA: TGTGCCAGCACTGTTTCAGGGGATGGAAGGACGCAGTATTTT. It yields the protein CASTVSGDGRTQYF.

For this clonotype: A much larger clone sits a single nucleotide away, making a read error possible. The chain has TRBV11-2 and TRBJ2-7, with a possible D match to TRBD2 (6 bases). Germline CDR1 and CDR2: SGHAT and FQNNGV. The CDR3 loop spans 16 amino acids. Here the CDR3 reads CTSSSFGGFNSYEQYF. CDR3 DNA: TGTACCAGCAGCTCCTTCGGGGGATTCAACTCCTACGAGCAGTACTTC.

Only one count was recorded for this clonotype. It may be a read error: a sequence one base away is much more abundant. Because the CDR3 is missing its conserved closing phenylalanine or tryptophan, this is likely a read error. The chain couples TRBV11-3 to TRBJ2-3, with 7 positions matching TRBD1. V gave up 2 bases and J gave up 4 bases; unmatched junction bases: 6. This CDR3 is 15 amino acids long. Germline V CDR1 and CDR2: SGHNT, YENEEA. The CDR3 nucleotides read TGTGCCAGCAGCTTAATGGGACAGTCCCCAGATACGCAGTATTGT. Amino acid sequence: CASSLMGQSPDTQYC.

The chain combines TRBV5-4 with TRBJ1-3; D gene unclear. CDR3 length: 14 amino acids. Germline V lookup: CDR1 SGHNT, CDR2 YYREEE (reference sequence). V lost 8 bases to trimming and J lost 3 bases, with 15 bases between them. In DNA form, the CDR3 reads TGTGCCAGTAGCCGGACTGAGCTTGGAAACACCATATATTTT. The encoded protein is CASSRTELGNTIYF. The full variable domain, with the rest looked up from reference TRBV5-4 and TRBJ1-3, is ETGVTQSPTHLIKTRGQQVTLRCSSQSGHNTVSWYQQALGQGPQFIFQYYREEENGRGNFPPRFSGLQFPNYSSELNVNALELDDSALYLCASSRTELGNTIYFGEGSWLTVV.

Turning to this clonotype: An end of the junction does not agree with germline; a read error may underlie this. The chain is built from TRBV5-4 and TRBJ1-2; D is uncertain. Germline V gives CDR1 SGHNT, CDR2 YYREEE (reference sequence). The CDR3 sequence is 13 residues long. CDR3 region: CASSPFHDYGYTF. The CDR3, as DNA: TGTGCCAGCAGCCCATTCCACGACTACGGCTACACCTTC.

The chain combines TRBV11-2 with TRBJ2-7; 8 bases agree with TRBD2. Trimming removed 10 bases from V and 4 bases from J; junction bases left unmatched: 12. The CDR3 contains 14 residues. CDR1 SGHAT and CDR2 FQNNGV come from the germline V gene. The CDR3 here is CANGFAGGVYEQYF. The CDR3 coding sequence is TGTGCCAACGGCTTTGCGGGAGGTGTATACGAGCAGTACTTC.

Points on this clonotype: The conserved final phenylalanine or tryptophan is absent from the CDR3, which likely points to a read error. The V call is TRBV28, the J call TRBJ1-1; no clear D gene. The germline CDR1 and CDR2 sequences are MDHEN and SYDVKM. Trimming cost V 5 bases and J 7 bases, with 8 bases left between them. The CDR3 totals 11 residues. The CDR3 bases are TGTGCCAGCAGTATAATGGTTGAAGCTTTCTAT. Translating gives CASSIMVEAFY.

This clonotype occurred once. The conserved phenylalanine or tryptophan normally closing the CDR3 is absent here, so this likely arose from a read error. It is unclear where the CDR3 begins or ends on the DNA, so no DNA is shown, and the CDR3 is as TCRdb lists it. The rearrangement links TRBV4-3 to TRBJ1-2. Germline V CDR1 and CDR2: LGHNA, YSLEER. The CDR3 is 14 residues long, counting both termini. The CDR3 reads CASSAELEIYDYSI.

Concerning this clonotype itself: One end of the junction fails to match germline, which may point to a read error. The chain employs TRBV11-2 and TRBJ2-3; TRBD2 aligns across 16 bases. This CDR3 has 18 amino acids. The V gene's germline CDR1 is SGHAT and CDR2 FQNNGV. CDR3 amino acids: CARSLTGLAGGPTDTQYF. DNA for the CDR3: TGTGCCAGGAGCTTAACGGGACTAGCGGGAGGGCCGACAGATACACAGTATTTT.

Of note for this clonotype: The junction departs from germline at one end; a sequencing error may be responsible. CDR3: CASSSELAGPDTQYF. CDR3 sequence (DNA): TGTGCCAGCAGCTCGGAACTAGCGGGACCAGATACACAGTATTTT. V is TRBV11-2 and J is TRBJ2-3, with TRBD2 matching 10 bases. Germline-derived CDR1 and CDR2 are SGHAT and FQNNGV. The CDR3 is 15 amino acids.

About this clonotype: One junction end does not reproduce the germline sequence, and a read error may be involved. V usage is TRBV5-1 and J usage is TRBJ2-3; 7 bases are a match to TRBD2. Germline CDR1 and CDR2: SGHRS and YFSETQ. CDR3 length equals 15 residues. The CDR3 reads CASSKTWREYNTQYF. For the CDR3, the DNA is TGTGCCAGCAGCAAAACCTGGCGGGAGTACAATACGCAGTATTTT.

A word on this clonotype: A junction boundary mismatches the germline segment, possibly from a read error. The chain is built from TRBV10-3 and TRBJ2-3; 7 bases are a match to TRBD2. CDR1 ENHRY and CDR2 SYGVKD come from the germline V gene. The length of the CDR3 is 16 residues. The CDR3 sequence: CAISGISGVSTDRQYF. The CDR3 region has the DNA TGTGCCATCAGTGGCATCAGCGGGGTTAGCACAGATAGGCAGTATTTT.

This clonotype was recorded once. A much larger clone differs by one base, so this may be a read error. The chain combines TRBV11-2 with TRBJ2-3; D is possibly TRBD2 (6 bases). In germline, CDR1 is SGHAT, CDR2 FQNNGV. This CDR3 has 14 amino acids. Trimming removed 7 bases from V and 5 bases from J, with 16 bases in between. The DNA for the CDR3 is TGTGCCAGCAACCACCACTCGGGAGAAGATACGCAGTATTTT. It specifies CASNHHSGEDTQYF.

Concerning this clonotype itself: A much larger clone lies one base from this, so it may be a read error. The CDR3 loop reads CASSLEPRSFSFNEQFF. The CDR3 DNA reads TGTGCCAGCAGCTTAGAACCCAGGAGTTTTTCCTTCAATGAGCAGTTCTTC. This chain uses TRBV11-3 with TRBJ2-1; D is ambiguous. CDR1 and CDR2 from the germline V gene are SGHNT and YENEEA. The CDR3 is 17 amino acids.

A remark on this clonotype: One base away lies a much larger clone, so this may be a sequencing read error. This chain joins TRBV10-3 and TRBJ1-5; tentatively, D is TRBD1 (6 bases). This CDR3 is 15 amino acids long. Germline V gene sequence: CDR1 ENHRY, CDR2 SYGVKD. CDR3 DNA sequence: TGTGCCATCAGTGAGTCTCTACAGGGCGGTCAGCCCCAGCTTTTT. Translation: CAISESLQGGQPQLF.

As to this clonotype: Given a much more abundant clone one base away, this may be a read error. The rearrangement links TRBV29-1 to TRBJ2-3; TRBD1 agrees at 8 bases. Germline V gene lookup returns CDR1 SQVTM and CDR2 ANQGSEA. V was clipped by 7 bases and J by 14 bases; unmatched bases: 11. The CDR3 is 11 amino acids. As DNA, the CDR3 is TGCAGCGCGGTGGACAGGGAGAGAGTGTATTTT. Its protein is CSAVDRERVYF.

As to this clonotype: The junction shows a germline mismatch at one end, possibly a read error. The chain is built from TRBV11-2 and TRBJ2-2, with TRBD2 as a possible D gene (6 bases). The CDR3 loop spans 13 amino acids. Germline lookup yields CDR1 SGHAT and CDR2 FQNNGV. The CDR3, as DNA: TGTGCCAGGAGCTTCGATAGGACTAGGGAGCTGTTTTTT. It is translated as CARSFDRTRELFF. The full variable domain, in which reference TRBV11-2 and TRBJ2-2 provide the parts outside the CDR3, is EAGVAQSPRYKIIEKRQSVAFWCNPISGHATLYWYQQILGQGPKLLIQFQNNGVVDDSQLPKDRFSAERLKGVDSTLKIQPAKLEDSAVYLCARSFDRTRELFFGEGSRLTVL.

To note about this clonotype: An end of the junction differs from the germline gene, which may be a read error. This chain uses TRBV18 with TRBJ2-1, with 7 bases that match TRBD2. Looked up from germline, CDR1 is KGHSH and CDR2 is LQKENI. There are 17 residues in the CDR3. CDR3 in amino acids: CARSPRVGLSGIGEQFF. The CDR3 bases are TGTGCCAGGTCACCGAGGGTCGGGCTAAGCGGGATCGGTGAGCAGTTCTTC.

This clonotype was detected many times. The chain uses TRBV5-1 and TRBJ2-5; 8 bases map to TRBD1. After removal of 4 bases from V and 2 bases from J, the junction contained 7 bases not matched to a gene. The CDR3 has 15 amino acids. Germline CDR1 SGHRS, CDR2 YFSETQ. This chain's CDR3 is CASSPDRVGQETQYF. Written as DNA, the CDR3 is TGCGCCAGCAGCCCGGACAGGGTGGGACAAGAGACCCAGTACTTC.

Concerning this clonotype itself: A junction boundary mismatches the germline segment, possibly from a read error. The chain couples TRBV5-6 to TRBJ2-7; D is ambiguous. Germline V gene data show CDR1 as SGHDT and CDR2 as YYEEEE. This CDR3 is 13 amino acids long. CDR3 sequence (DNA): TGTGCCAGCAGCTTACGGGCAGGTCTATCGCAGTACTTT. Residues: CASSLRAGLSQYF. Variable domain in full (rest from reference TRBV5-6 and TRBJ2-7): DAGVTQSPTHLIKTRGQQVTLRCSPKSGHDTVSWYQQALGQGPQFIFQYYEEEERQRGNFPDRFSGHQFPNYSSELNVNALLLGDSALYLCASSLRAGLSQYFGPGTRLTVT.

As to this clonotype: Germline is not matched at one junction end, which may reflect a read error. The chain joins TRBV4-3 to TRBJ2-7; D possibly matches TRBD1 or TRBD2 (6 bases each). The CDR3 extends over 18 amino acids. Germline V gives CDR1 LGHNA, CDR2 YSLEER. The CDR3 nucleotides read TGCGCCAGCAGTCAAGCTGTGAGGGGGGATCACATTAGCTACGAGCAGTACTTC. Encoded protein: CASSQAVRGDHISYEQYF.

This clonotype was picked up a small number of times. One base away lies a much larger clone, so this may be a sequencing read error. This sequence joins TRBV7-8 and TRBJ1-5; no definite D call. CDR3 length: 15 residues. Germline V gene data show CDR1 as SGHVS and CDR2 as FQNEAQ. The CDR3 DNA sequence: TGTGCCAGCGGCTTAGCGCCGACCAGCAATCGGCCCCAGCATTTT. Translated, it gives CASGLAPTSNRPQHF.

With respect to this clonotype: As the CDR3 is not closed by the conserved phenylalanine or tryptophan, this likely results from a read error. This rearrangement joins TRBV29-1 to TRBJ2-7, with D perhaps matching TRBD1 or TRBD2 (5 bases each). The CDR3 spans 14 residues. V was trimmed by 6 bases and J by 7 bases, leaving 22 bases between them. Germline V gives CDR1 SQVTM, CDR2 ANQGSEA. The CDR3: CSVDSGKGAREQYL. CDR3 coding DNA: TGCAGCGTGGACTCAGGGAAAGGGGCTAGGGAGCAGTACTTA.

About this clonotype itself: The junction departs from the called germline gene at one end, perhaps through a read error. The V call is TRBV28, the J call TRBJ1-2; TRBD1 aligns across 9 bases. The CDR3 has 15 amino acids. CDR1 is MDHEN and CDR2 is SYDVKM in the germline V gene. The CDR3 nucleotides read TGTGCCAGCACCCAAGGACAGGGGACTAACTATGGCTACGCCTTC. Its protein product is CASTQGQGTNYGYAF.

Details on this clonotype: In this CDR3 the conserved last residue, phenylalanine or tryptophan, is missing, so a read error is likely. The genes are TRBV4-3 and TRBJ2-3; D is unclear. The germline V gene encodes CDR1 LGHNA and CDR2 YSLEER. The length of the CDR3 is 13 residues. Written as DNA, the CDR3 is TGCGCCAGCAACCAAGAGCGCACAGATACGCAGTATTAT. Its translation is CASNQERTDTQYY.